This TCR beta chain was sequenced for a study of blood T cell repertoires in COVID-19. As for the study in general: Samples came from the United States, Italy and Spain, spanning acute and convalescent COVID-19.

Patients at the Seattle site were enrolled during active infection and followed longitudinally. Profiling relied on immunoSEQ multiplex PCR, and the TCRdb table lists in-frame clones only, not all of them. The data contain about 340,000 clones, 86% of them singletons. The V and J ends lost 3 bases and 7 bases respectively, with 16 bases between them. Germline CDR1 SGHRS, CDR2 YFSETQ. The CDR3 length is 14 residues. The chain employs TRBV5-1 and TRBJ1-1; maybe TRBD1 (5 bases). The source material was peripheral blood. The source of this sequence is a woman in her sixties or seventies with COVID-19, enrolled during active disease. CDR3 sequence: CASSWGPDTGEAFF. DNA of the CDR3: TGCGCCAGCAGCTGGGGCCCGGACACGGGTGAAGCTTTCTTT. Looking up the rest from reference TRBV5-1 and TRBJ1-1 gives the full variable domain: KAGVTQTPRYLIKTRGQQVTLSCSPISGHRSVSWYQQTPGQGLQFLFEYFSETQRNKGNFPGRFSGRQFSNSRSEMNVSTLELGDSALYLCASSWGPDTGEAFFGQGTRLTVV.